These 22 T cell receptor beta chains were sequenced from one sample in a study of OX40 agonist ivuxolimab in advanced cancers. The assay was immunoSEQ multiplex PCR, and TCRdb's table has in-frame clones only and misses some. The table shows around 35,000 clones, with around 80% occurring only once. The material sequenced was CD4+ or CD8+ T cells sorted from blood, taken in a trial of the OX40 agonist ivuxolimab. The source is an adult with an advanced solid tumor such as melanoma, head and neck, liver or kidney cancer.

V usage is TRBV28 and J usage is TRBJ2-5, with D unclear. The length of the CDR3 is 17 residues. With 3 bases removed from V and 4 bases from J, the gap between germline ends came to 21 bases. CDR1 and CDR2 (germline): MDHEN, SYDVKM. CDR3 amino acids: CASSFGVWGGMAETQYF. In DNA form, the CDR3 reads TGTGCCAGCAGTTTCGGTGTATGGGGTGGGATGGCAGAGACCCAGTACTTC.

This clone was recorded a few times. The chain links TRBV29-1 to TRBJ2-5, with 9 bases matching TRBD1. V was pared by 2 bases and J by 5 bases, with 6 bases of the junction left unmatched. In germline, CDR1 is SQVTM, CDR2 ANQGSEA. The CDR3 extends over 14 amino acids. The CDR3 DNA reads TGCAGCGTTGAATTAGGACAGGGGCGGGAGACCCAGTACTTC. This translates into CSVELGQGRETQYF.

CDR3: CASSSESSYNSPLHF. The CDR3 DNA sequence: TGTGCCAGCAGCTCAGAGAGCTCCTATAATTCACCCCTCCACTTT. This rearrangement joins TRBV6-5 to TRBJ1-6; D not resolved. V was cut by 6 bases and J by 0 bases, with 9 bases left in between. Germline V gene sequence: CDR1 MNHEY, CDR2 SVGAGI. This CDR3 has 15 residues.

This clone has only one observation. This chain joins TRBV10-1 and TRBJ2-3; D unclear. Per the germline V gene, CDR1 is WNHNN and CDR2 is SYGVQD (reference sequence). Trimming shortened V by 5 bases and J by 1 base, and 13 bases separated the two germline ends. This CDR3 comprises 15 residues. CDR3 residues: CASSSAQRGTDTQYF. CDR3 bases: TGCGCCAGCAGTAGTGCCCAGAGAGGCACAGATACGCAGTATTTT.

The chain couples TRBV7-9 to TRBJ2-2; 9 bases agree with TRBD1. V shed 5 bases, J shed 6 bases, and the junction held 10 bases outside the gene matches. The CDR3 runs 16 residues. The V gene's germline CDR1 is SEHNR and CDR2 FQNEAQ (reference sequence). The DNA for the CDR3 is TGTGCCAGCAGCCACACCGGGACAGGGCCTTCCGGGGAGCTGTTTTTT. It is translated as CASSHTGTGPSGELFF. Together with reference TRBV7-9 and TRBJ2-2, the CDR3 gives the full variable domain: DTGVSQNPRHKITKRGQNVTFRCDPISEHNRLYWYRQTLGQGPEFLTYFQNEAQLEKSRLLSDRFSAERPKGSFSTLEIQRTEQGDSAMYLCASSHTGTGPSGELFFGEGSRLTVL.

The genes are TRBV5-1 and TRBJ2-5, with 11 bases aligning to TRBD1. CDR3 length: 15 residues. J gave up 5 bases and V 3 bases, and 6 bases lay outside the gene matches. The germline CDR1 and CDR2 sequences are SGHRS and YFSETQ. The CDR3 coding sequence is TGCGCCAGCAGCTATGGGACAGGGGGAGGGGAGACCCAGTACTTC. It codes for CASSYGTGGGETQYF.

V is TRBV21-1 and J is TRBJ2-1; TRBD2 is the table's D call and was not checked against the DNA. TRBV21-1 is a pseudogene segment. This CDR3 contains 15 residues. CDR3 in DNA: TGTGCCAGTCCGTGGGAGGGGGATCAGTACAATGAGCAGTTCTTC. Amino acid sequence: CASPWEGDQYNEQFF.

This sequence joins TRBV29-1 and TRBJ2-7; D call uncertain. V shed 7 bases and J shed 2 bases, with 15 bases lying between them. The CDR3 runs 13 residues. Germline V CDR1 and CDR2: SQVTM, ANQGSEA. This chain's CDR3 is CSARFGPPYEQYF. The DNA for the CDR3 is TGCAGCGCTAGATTTGGCCCCCCCTACGAGCAGTACTTC.

This rearrangement joins TRBV6-6 to TRBJ1-4, with 7 positions matching TRBD1. V gave up 0 bases and J gave up 11 bases; unmatched junction bases: 0. Germline loops: CDR1 MNHNY, CDR2 SVGAGI (reference sequence). CDR3 length: 12 residues. The CDR3 is CASSYSTGKLFF. CDR3 in DNA: TGTGCCAGCAGTTACTCGACAGGGAAACTGTTTTTT.

The chain combines TRBV6-1 with TRBJ1-6; D is perhaps TRBD1 (5 bases). Trimming cost V 2 bases and J 7 bases, with 15 bases left between them. Germline CDR1 is MNHNS and CDR2 is SASEGT. The CDR3 runs 16 residues. The CDR3 bases are TGTGCCAGCAGTGAACTTTATGGGGCGGGGAATTCACCCCTCCACTTT. Translation gives CASSELYGAGNSPLHF.

This chain links TRBV27 with TRBJ2-7, with 7 bases aligning to TRBD1. The CDR3 covers 16 residues. V trimming: 3 bases; J trimming: 0 bases; junction bases outside the gene matches: 8. Germline V gene lookup returns CDR1 MNHEY and CDR2 SMNVEV (reference sequence). The CDR3 here is CASSFHMTGSSYEQYF. CDR3 nucleotide sequence: TGTGCCAGCAGTTTCCATATGACAGGGTCCTCCTACGAGCAGTACTTC.

This chain uses TRBV18 with TRBJ2-3; maybe TRBD2 (5 bases). CDR1 and CDR2 (germline): KGHSH, LQKENI. With 0 bases removed from V and 7 bases from J, the gap between germline ends came to 17 bases. This CDR3 contains 16 residues. The CDR3 bases are TGTGCCAGCTCACCACCGAGTACGGGAAAGCACCATACGCAGTATTTT. Residues: CASSPPSTGKHHTQYF.

The V gene is TRBV2, the J gene TRBJ1-1; TRBD1 aligns across 8 bases. CDR3 length equals 15 residues. Germline V gene sequence: CDR1 SNHLY, CDR2 FYNNEI. V lost 1 base to trimming and J lost 0 bases; unmatched junction nucleotides: 1. This CDR3 reads CASSEGQGLNTEAFF. The CDR3, as DNA: TGTGCCAGCAGTGAAGGACAGGGGTTGAACACTGAAGCTTTCTTT.

The V and J genes are TRBV27 and TRBJ2-7; D might be TRBD1 (6 bases). The germline V and J ends were trimmed by 6 bases and 3 bases, with 15 bases remaining between them. The CDR3 has 14 residues. CDR1 is MNHEY, CDR2 SMNVEV, per germline (reference sequence). The CDR3 loop reads CASSGRGIVYEQYF. The DNA for the CDR3 is TGTGCCAGCAGCGGCAGGGGCATAGTCTACGAGCAGTACTTC.

The V gene is TRBV5-6, the J gene TRBJ1-2; D gene uncertain. Trimming took off 0 bases at V and 7 bases at J, with 13 bases between the two ends. CDR1 is SGHDT and CDR2 is YYEEEE in the germline V gene. This CDR3 has 14 amino acids. The CDR3 region is CASSLGGLGSGYTF. The CDR3 bases are TGTGCCAGCAGCTTGGGTGGCCTAGGCTCTGGCTACACCTTC.

The rearrangement uses TRBV6-6 and TRBJ1-1; D uncertain. The CDR3 loop spans 14 amino acids. The V gene's germline CDR1 is MNHNY and CDR2 SVGAGI (reference sequence). Deletions cut 2 bases from V and 0 bases from J, with 7 bases between. CDR3 nucleotide sequence: TGTGCCAGCAGTTACGCAGATCTGAACACTGAAGCTTTCTTT. This translates into CASSYADLNTEAFF.

J is TRBJ1-6 and V is TRBV19; D is perhaps TRBD1 (5 bases). This CDR3 spans 13 amino acids. Trimming took 6 bases from V and 7 from J, leaving 10 bases between them. CDR1 is LNHDA and CDR2 is SQIVND in the germline V gene (reference sequence). The CDR3 DNA reads as TGTGCCAGTAGCCCAGGGTGGAATTCACCCCTCCACTTT. Its protein is CASSPGWNSPLHF.

CDR3 region: CASHPAGWVEAKNIQYF. The CDR3 bases are TGTGCTAGCCACCCCGCGGGTTGGGTAGAAGCCAAAAACATTCAGTACTTC. The chain links TRBV7-9 to TRBJ2-4; tentatively, D is TRBD2 (5 bases). The CDR3 covers 17 residues. Per the germline V gene, CDR1 is SEHNR and CDR2 is FQNEAQ (reference sequence).

The gene calls are TRBV6-6 and TRBJ2-1; 7 positions match TRBD2. The germline CDR1 and CDR2 sequences are MNHNY and SVGAGI (reference sequence). The CDR3 contains 14 residues. Germline trimming cut 6 bases from V and 5 bases from J; bases unmatched to any gene: 7. The CDR3 region is CASSQGLDHNEQFF. As DNA, the CDR3 is TGTGCCAGCAGCCAAGGACTAGACCACAATGAGCAGTTCTTC.

The chain uses TRBV13 and TRBJ1-2, with no clear D. The germline gives CDR1 PRHDT, CDR2 FYEKMQ (reference sequence). This CDR3 has 11 amino acids. The V end lost 4 bases, the J end lost 8 bases, and 8 bases lay between the germline ends. CDR3 in DNA: TGTGCCAGCAGCTCGGTTCCGGGCTACACCTTC. Its translation: CASSSVPGYTF.

The chain employs TRBV6-1 and TRBJ2-2, with TRBD1 matching 10 bases. From germline, CDR1 is MNHNS and CDR2 SASEGT. V lost 4 bases, J lost 5 bases, and 7 bases stayed unmatched. This CDR3 is 16 amino acids long. The CDR3 sequence is CASSAGDRGLTGELFF. CDR3 nucleotides: TGTGCCAGCAGTGCAGGGGACAGGGGTTTAACCGGGGAGCTGTTTTTT.

The chain uses TRBV5-1 and TRBJ1-1; 8 bases fit TRBD1. Germline CDR1 is SGHRS and CDR2 is YFSETQ. V shed 0 bases and J 7 bases; nucleotides not matched to a gene: 11. The CDR3 runs 16 residues. CDR3 loop: CASSLGGGQALNEAFF. The CDR3 coding sequence is TGCGCCAGCAGCTTGGGAGGGGGACAGGCGTTGAATGAAGCTTTCTTT.